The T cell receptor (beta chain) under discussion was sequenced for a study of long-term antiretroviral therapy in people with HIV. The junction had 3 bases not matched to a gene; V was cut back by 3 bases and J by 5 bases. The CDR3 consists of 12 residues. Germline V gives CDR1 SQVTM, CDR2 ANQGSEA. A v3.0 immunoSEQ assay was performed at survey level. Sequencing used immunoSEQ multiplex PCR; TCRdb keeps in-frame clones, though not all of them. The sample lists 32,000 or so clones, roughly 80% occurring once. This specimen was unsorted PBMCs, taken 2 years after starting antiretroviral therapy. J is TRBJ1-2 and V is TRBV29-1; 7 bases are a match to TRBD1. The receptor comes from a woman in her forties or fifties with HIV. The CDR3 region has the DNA TGCAGCGTTGACAGGGGGAGTTATGGCTACACCTTC. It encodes CSVDRGSYGYTF.